This TCR beta chain was retrieved from a study of T cell responses to AZD1222 COVID-19 vaccine. Study information: Second-dose schedules of about 4 or about 12 weeks were combined. Study-wide findings and caveats: Donors were chiefly white British, with a greater number of females, and clonal diversity was perhaps underestimated.

Germline V gene data show CDR1 as LGHDT and CDR2 as YNNKEL (reference sequence). V trimming: 1 base; J trimming: 4 bases; junction bases outside the gene matches: 4. CDR3 length: 15 amino acids. Profiled with immunoSEQ multiplex PCR; TCRdb holds only in-frame clones, not every one. The table lists more than 80,000 clones, under 90% of them singletons. With respect to this clone: Its antigen remains unknown.

V is TRBV3-1 (or the pseudogene TRBV3-2) and J is TRBJ1-2; 9 nucleotides match TRBD1. The receptor's source is an adult in good health. This specimen consisted of peripheral blood, obtained on day 0 of AZD1222 vaccination. CDR3 loop: CASSQGGQGGYGYTF. DNA of the CDR3: TGTGCCAGCAGCCAAGGGGGACAGGGAGGCTATGGCTACACCTTC.